This passage covers 2 T cell receptor beta chains from one sample sequenced in a study of Graves' ophthalmopathy and Graves' hyperthyroidism. Amplification of the TCR beta CDR3 regions used RNA transcripts (as template). A first-round RT-PCR used HTBI primers, followed by a second-round multiplex PCR. Each CDR3 protein is one row after TCRdb ran MiXCR on the multiplex PCR reads. The sample carries 900,000 to 1,200,000 distinct CDR3 sequences, 35% to 40% recorded once. The sequenced material came from peripheral blood or thyroid tissue (not recorded which). These receptors were obtained from an adult man with Graves' hyperthyroidism.

This clonotype was counted at least ten times. The CDR3 DNA sequence: TGTGCCAGCCGGGGGTTCGATCAGCCCCAGCATTTT. It translates to CASRGFDQPQHF. This chain connects TRBV6-5 to TRBJ1-5, with D maybe TRBD1 (5 bases). In germline, CDR1 is MNHEY, CDR2 SVGAGI. V shed 8 bases and J shed 5 bases, with 10 bases lying between them. The CDR3 runs to 12 residues.

This clonotype was recorded many times. CDR3 region: CASRGSGATYEQYF. The DNA for the CDR3 is TGTGCCAGCAGGGGTAGCGGGGCGACCTACGAGCAGTACTTC. V and J are TRBV6-5 and TRBJ2-7, with 8 bases lining up with TRBD2. The junction had 6 bases not matched to a gene; V was cut back by 6 bases and J by 2 bases. This CDR3 region has 14 residues. Germline V gene lookup returns CDR1 MNHEY and CDR2 SVGAGI.